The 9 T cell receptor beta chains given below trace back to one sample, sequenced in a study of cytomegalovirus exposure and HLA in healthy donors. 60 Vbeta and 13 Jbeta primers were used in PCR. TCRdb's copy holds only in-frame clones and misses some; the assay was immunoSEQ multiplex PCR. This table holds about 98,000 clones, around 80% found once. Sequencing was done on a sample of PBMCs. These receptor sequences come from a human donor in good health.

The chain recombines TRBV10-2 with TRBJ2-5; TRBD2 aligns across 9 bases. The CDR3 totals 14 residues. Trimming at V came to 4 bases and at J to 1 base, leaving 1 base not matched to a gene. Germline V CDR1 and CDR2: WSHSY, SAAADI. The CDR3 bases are TGCGCCAGCAGTGTGACTAGCGGCCAAGAGACCCAGTACTTC. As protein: CASSVTSGQETQYF.

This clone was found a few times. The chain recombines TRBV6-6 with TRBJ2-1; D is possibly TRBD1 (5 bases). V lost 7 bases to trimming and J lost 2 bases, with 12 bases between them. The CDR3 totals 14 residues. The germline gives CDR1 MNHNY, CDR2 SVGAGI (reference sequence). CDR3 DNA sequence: TGTGCCAGCAAATTACAGGCAACCTACAATGAGCAGTTCTTC. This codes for CASKLQATYNEQFF.

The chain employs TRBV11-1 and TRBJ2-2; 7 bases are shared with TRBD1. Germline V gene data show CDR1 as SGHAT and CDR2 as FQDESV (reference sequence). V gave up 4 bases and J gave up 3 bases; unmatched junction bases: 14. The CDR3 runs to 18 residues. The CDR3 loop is CASSSGQAFKPDTGELFF. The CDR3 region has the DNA TGTGCCAGCAGCTCAGGACAGGCCTTCAAACCTGACACCGGGGAGCTGTTTTTT.

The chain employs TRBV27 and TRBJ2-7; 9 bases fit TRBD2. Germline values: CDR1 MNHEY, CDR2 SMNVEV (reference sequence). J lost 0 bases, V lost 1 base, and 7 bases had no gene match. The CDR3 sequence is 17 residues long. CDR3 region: CASSLFGSGRPSYEQYF. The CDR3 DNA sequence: TGTGCCAGCAGTTTATTCGGGAGCGGGAGGCCCTCCTACGAGCAGTACTTC.

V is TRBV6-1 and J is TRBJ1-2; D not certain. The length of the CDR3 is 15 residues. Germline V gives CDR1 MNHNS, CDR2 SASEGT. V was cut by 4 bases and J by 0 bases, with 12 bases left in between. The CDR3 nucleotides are TGTGCCAGCAGTGGTGGCAGTAGCCCTAACTATGGCTACACCTTC. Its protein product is CASSGGSSPNYGYTF.

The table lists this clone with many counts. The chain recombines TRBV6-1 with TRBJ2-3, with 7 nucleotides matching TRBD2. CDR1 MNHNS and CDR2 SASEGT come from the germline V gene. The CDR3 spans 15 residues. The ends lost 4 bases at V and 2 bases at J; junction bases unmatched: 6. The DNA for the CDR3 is TGTGCCAGCAGTGTAGACGGGGGGACCACAGATACGCAGTATTTT. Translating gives CASSVDGGTTDTQYF.

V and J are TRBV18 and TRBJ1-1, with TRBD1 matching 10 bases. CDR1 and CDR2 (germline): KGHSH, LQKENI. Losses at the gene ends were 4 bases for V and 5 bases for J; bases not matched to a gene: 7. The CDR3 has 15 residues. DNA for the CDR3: TGTGCCAGCTCACAGACGACAGGGGGCGCGACTGAAGCTTTCTTT. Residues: CASSQTTGGATEAFF. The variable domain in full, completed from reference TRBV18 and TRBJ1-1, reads NAGVMQNPRHLVRRRGQEARLRCSPMKGHSHVYWYRQLPEEGLKFMVYLQKENIIDESGMPKERFSAEFPKEGPSILRIQQVVRGDSAAYFCASSQTTGGATEAFFGQGTRLTVV.

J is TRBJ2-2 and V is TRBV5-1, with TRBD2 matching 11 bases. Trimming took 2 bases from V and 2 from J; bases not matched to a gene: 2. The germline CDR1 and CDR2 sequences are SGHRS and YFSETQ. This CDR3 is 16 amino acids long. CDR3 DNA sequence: TGCGCCAGCAGCTTACTAGCGGGAGCAAACACCGGGGAGCTGTTTTTT. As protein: CASSLLAGANTGELFF.

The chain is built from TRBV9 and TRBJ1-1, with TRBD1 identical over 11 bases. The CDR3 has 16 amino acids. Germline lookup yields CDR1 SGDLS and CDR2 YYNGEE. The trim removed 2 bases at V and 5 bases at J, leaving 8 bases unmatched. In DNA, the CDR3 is TGTGCCAGCAGCGTCTCCGGGACAGGGGGACGTACTGAAGCTTTCTTT. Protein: CASSVSGTGGRTEAFF. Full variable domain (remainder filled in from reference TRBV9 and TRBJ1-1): DSGVTQTPKHLITATGQRVTLRCSPRSGDLSVYWYQQSLDQGLQFLIQYYNGEERAKGNILERFSAQQFPDLHSELNLSSLELGDSALYFCASSVSGTGGRTEAFFGQGTRLTVV.